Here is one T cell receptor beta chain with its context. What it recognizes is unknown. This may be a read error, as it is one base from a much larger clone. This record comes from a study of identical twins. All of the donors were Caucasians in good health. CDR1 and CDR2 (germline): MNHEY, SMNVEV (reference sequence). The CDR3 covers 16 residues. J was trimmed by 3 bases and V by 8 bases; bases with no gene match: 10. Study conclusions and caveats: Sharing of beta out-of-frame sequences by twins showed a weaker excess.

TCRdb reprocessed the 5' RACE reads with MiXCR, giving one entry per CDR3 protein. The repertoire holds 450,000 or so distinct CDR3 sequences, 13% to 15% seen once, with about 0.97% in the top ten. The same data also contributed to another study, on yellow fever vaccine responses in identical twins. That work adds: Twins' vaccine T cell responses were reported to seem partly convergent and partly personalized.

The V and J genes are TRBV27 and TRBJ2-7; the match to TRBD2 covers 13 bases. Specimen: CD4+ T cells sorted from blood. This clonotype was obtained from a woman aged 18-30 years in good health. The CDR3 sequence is CASGPPGLAGYYEQYF. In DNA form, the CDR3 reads TGTGCCAGCGGTCCCCCGGGACTAGCGGGATACTACGAGCAGTACTTC.